Listed here are 24 T cell receptor beta chains from one sample, sequenced in a study of cytomegalovirus exposure and HLA in healthy donors. TCRdb's table, derived via immunoSEQ multiplex PCR, lists solely in-frame clones and lacks some. Of roughly 300,000 clones listed, about 85% are singletons. The sample comprised PBMCs. The source is a woman in her twenties or thirties in good health and CMV-seropositive.

The chain recombines TRBV27 with TRBJ1-5, with 7 bases that match TRBD1. The germline gives CDR1 MNHEY, CDR2 SMNVEV (reference sequence). This CDR3 spans 16 amino acids. V lost 4 bases, J lost 3 bases, and 9 bases stayed unmatched. The CDR3 loop reads CASSSSITGVNQPQHF. The CDR3 coding sequence is TGTGCCAGCAGTTCAAGTATCACAGGGGTCAATCAGCCCCAGCATTTT.

This rearrangement joins TRBV15 to TRBJ2-7; D possibly corresponds to TRBD2 (6 bases). This CDR3 contains 16 residues. Trimming left V 2 bases short and J 3 bases short, with 17 bases between. The germline gives CDR1 LNHNV, CDR2 YYDKDF (reference sequence). The CDR3 sequence is CATSRRRGGYHYEQYF. The CDR3 DNA reads as TGTGCCACCAGCAGAAGGAGGGGCGGATACCACTACGAGCAGTACTTC. The full variable domain, with the rest looked up from reference TRBV15 and TRBJ2-7, is DAMVIQNPRYQVTQFGKPVTLSCSQTLNHNVMYWYQQKSSQAPKLLFHYYDKDFNNEADTPDNFQSRRPNTSFCFLDIRSPGLGDTAMYLCATSRRRGGYHYEQYFGPGTRLTVT.

The chain recombines TRBV28 with TRBJ1-2; TRBD1 might be the D (6 bases). The germline V and J ends were trimmed by 2 bases and 6 bases, with 13 bases remaining between them. CDR3 length: 14 amino acids. From germline, CDR1 is MDHEN and CDR2 SYDVKM. The CDR3 DNA reads as TGTGCCAGCAGTTTACCACAGGGAGTTAATGGCTACACCTTC. Encoded protein: CASSLPQGVNGYTF.

This rearrangement joins TRBV4-3 to TRBJ1-1; D not certain. There are 15 residues in the CDR3. Deletions cut 1 base from V and 2 bases from J, with 11 bases between. Germline CDR1 LGHNA, CDR2 YSLEER. The CDR3 DNA reads TGCGCCAGCAGCCAAGGGCCAGAAGTTAACACTGAAGCTTTCTTT. As protein: CASSQGPEVNTEAFF.

The chain joins TRBV7-3 to TRBJ2-7; D is ambiguous. Germline loops: CDR1 SGHTA, CDR2 FQGTGA. This CDR3 has 13 amino acids. V lost 2 bases and J lost 5, with 10 bases in between. The CDR3 DNA follows: TGTGCCAGCAGCTTACGGCCCACGGACGAGCAGTACTTC. It translates to CASSLRPTDEQYF.

This clone was picked up a small number of times. The gene calls are TRBV7-6 and TRBJ1-6; D is perhaps TRBD1 (6 bases). Germline V CDR1 and CDR2: SGHVS, FNYEAQ. With 0 bases removed from V and 0 bases from J, the gap between germline ends came to 9 bases. The CDR3 totals 17 residues. The CDR3 DNA reads TGTGCCAGCAGCTTAGCGACAGGTCCCTCCTATAATTCACCCCTCCACTTT. Protein sequence: CASSLATGPSYNSPLHF.

The chain couples TRBV5-1 to TRBJ2-5; TRBD2 matches at 10 bases. J was trimmed by 7 bases and V by 6 bases; bases with no gene match: 12. This CDR3 contains 15 residues. Per germline, CDR1 SGHRS and CDR2 YFSETQ. CDR3: CASTLAGALSGTQYF. CDR3 sequence (DNA): TGCGCCAGCACCCTAGCGGGAGCCCTTTCTGGGACCCAGTACTTC.

In DNA form, the CDR3 reads TGCGCCAGCAGCGCCGGGACTAGCGGGGGGCCTCCCTACGAGCAGTACTTC. Translation gives CASSAGTSGGPPYEQYF. This sequence joins TRBV5-1 and TRBJ2-7, with 15 bases matching TRBD2. Germline V gene sequence: CDR1 SGHRS, CDR2 YFSETQ. V lost 4 bases to trimming and J lost 2 bases; unmatched junction nucleotides: 7. This CDR3 contains 17 residues.

The chain employs TRBV11-2 and TRBJ1-1; 7 bases align to TRBD1. The length of the CDR3 is 13 residues. The trim removed 5 bases at V and 5 bases at J, leaving 5 bases unmatched. Germline-derived CDR1 and CDR2 are SGHAT and FQNNGV. The CDR3 coding sequence is TGTGCCAGCAGCCAGACAGGGATTACTGAAGCTTTCTTT. It translates to CASSQTGITEAFF.

V is TRBV30 and J is TRBJ2-7; a weak D match, TRBD1 (6 bases). Trimming cost V 4 bases and J 2 bases, with 15 bases left between them. The CDR3 runs 14 residues. CDR1 is GTSNPN, CDR2 SVGIG, per germline (reference sequence). The CDR3 DNA reads as TGTGCCTGGACCTCCGGGACACTAACCTACGAGCAGTACTTC. This encodes CAWTSGTLTYEQYF.

The gene calls are TRBV4-2 and TRBJ1-3, with D perhaps TRBD1 (5 bases). With 0 bases removed from V and 4 bases from J, the gap between germline ends came to 19 bases. The CDR3 has 18 residues. Germline CDR1 LGHNA, CDR2 YNFKEQ. The chain's CDR3 is CASSQERRAGFPGNTIYF. The CDR3 bases are TGTGCCAGCAGCCAAGAGCGGAGGGCAGGGTTTCCCGGAAACACCATATATTTT.

The chain links TRBV5-6 to TRBJ2-1; D may match TRBD1 or TRBD2 (6 bases each). Germline V lookup: CDR1 SGHDT, CDR2 YYEEEE. Trimming removed 2 bases at V and 6 bases at J, with 9 bases between. The CDR3 contains 13 residues. The CDR3 DNA reads TGTGCCAGCAGCTTCACGGGGGCCAATGAGCAGTTCTTC. It yields the protein CASSFTGANEQFF.

The J gene is TRBJ1-1, the V gene TRBV29-1, with D possibly being TRBD1 (5 bases). V gave up 1 base and J gave up 10 bases, with 10 bases separating them. Germline V gene sequence: CDR1 SQVTM, CDR2 ANQGSEA. This CDR3 contains 11 residues. CDR3 loop: CSVEGQGRAFF. CDR3 in DNA: TGCAGCGTTGAAGGGCAGGGCCGAGCTTTCTTT.

The CDR3 sequence is CASSQDQTARGTEAFF. The DNA of the CDR3 is TGCGCCAGCAGCCAAGATCAGACGGCTCGGGGCACTGAAGCTTTCTTT. The V call is TRBV4-3, the J call TRBJ1-1; no definite D call. Germline loops: CDR1 LGHNA, CDR2 YSLEER. Deletions cut 0 bases from V and 4 bases from J, with 15 bases between. The length of the CDR3 is 16 residues.

The chain is built from TRBV28 and TRBJ1-2; 7 nucleotides line up with TRBD1. The CDR3 extends over 12 amino acids. CDR1 and CDR2 (germline): MDHEN, SYDVKM. The V segment lost 6 bases and the J segment 7 bases; nucleotides outside the gene matches: 5. The CDR3 DNA follows: TGTGCCAGCAGCCGGGACAGTAGTGGCTACACCTTC. Encoded protein: CASSRDSSGYTF.

The chain is built from TRBV6-6 and TRBJ2-7; no definite D call. V was trimmed by 4 bases and J by 4 bases, leaving 8 bases between them. CDR3 length equals 12 residues. Per germline, CDR1 MNHNY and CDR2 SVGAGI (reference sequence). The DNA for the CDR3 is TGTGCCAGCAGTTCATACTTGTACGAGCAGTACTTC. It is translated as CASSSYLYEQYF.

The genes are TRBV2 and TRBJ2-3; the match to TRBD2 covers 13 bases. This CDR3 spans 15 amino acids. The J segment lost 8 bases and the V segment lost 5 bases, leaving 7 bases of the junction unmatched. Per the germline V gene, CDR1 is SNHLY and CDR2 is FYNNEI. Written as DNA, the CDR3 is TGTGCCAGCAGTCTGGGACTAGCGGGATCGGGTACGCAGTATTTT. Its protein product is CASSLGLAGSGTQYF. The full variable domain, with the rest looked up from reference TRBV2 and TRBJ2-3, is EPEVTQTPSHQVTQMGQEVILRCVPISNHLYFYWYRQILGQKVEFLVSFYNNEISEKSEIFDDQFSVERPDGSNFTLKIRSTKLEDSAMYFCASSLGLAGSGTQYFGPGTRLTVL.

V is TRBV4-3 and J is TRBJ2-7; 10 nucleotides align to TRBD2. V trimming: 0 bases; J trimming: 2 bases; junction bases outside the gene matches: 13. The CDR3 is made up of 19 amino acids. The V gene's germline CDR1 is LGHNA and CDR2 YSLEER. This CDR3 reads CASSQELPSGSGPAYEQYF. For the CDR3, the DNA is TGCGCCAGCAGCCAAGAGCTGCCTAGCGGGAGTGGGCCGGCCTACGAGCAGTACTTC.

The chain is built from TRBV25-1 and TRBJ2-7; 9 nucleotides align to TRBD2. Germline CDR1 is MGHDK and CDR2 is SYGVNS. The J segment lost 2 bases and the V segment lost 8 bases, leaving 10 bases of the junction unmatched. This CDR3 has 15 amino acids. The DNA of the CDR3 is TGTGCCAGCGCCGACCGGGCTAGCGGGACCTACGAGCAGTACTTC. Translated: CASADRASGTYEQYF.

The chain links TRBV7-8 to TRBJ2-7; 10 bases are shared with TRBD1. Germline V lookup: CDR1 SGHVS, CDR2 FQNEAQ. The CDR3 has 15 amino acids. V shed 0 bases, J shed 4 bases, and the junction held 3 bases outside the gene matches. This chain's CDR3 is CASSLAGQGGYEQYF. The CDR3 DNA is TGTGCCAGCAGCTTAGCCGGACAGGGGGGATACGAGCAGTACTTC.

V and J are TRBV27 and TRBJ1-4, with D unresolved. Germline loops: CDR1 MNHEY, CDR2 SMNVEV (reference sequence). This CDR3 contains 16 residues. Between the trimmed V and J ends, which lost 5 bases and 0 bases, there was a span of 13 bases. CDR3 in DNA: TGTGCCAGCAGTCAAGGTTACGGGACAACTAATGAAAAACTGTTTTTT. Its translation: CASSQGYGTTNEKLFF.

In DNA form, the CDR3 reads TGTGCCAGCAGCTTATTTCCTGGCTACACCTTC. Translation: CASSLFPGYTF. This chain uses TRBV7-9 with TRBJ1-2; unclear D gene. The germline gives CDR1 SEHNR, CDR2 FQNEAQ (reference sequence). Trimming shortened V by 2 bases and J by 7 bases, and 5 bases separated the two germline ends. This CDR3 region has 11 residues.

The rearrangement links TRBV2 to TRBJ1-1; D might be TRBD1 (5 bases). Trimming shortened V by 3 bases and J by 0 bases, and 14 bases separated the two germline ends. Germline-derived CDR1 and CDR2 are SNHLY and FYNNEI. This CDR3 comprises 16 residues. CDR3 sequence reads: CASSDLAGIMNTEAFF. CDR3 nucleotide sequence: TGTGCCAGCAGTGACCTCGCAGGGATCATGAACACTGAAGCTTTCTTT.

This chain connects TRBV4-1 to TRBJ1-5; D is perhaps TRBD1 (6 bases). V lost 6 bases and J 2 bases, leaving 14 bases between the germline ends. The CDR3 is 15 amino acids. Germline CDR1 MGHRA, CDR2 YSYEKL. CDR3 residues: CASSTGRSGNQPQHF. CDR3 in DNA: TGCGCCAGCAGTACAGGGAGGAGTGGCAATCAGCCCCAGCATTTT.